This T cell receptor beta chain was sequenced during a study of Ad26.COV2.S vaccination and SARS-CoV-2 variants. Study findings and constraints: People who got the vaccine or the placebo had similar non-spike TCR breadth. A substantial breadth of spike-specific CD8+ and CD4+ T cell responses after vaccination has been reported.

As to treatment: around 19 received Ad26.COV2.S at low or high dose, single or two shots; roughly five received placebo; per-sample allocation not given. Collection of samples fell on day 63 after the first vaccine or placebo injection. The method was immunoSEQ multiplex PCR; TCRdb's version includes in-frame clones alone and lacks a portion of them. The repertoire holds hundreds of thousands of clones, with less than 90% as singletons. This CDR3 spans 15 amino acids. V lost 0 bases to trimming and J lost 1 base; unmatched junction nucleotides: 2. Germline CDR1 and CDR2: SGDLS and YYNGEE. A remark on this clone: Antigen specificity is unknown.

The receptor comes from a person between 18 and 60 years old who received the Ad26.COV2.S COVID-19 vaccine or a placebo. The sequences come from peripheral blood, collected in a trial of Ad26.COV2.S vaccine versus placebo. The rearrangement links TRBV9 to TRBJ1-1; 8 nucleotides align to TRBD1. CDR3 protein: CASSVEGTGNTEAFF. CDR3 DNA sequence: TGTGCCAGCAGCGTAGAAGGGACAGGGAACACTGAAGCTTTCTTT. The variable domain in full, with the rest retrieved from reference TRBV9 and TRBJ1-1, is DSGVTQTPKHLITATGQRVTLRCSPRSGDLSVYWYQQSLDQGLQFLIQYYNGEERAKGNILERFSAQQFPDLHSELNLSSLELGDSALYFCASSVEGTGNTEAFFGQGTRLTVV.